The 6 T cell receptor beta chains below all came from one sample that was sequenced in a study of a mutant IDH1 vaccine in newly diagnosed glioma. The time point: week 11, during vaccination. Vaccinated patients received 300 ug of mutant IDH1 20-mer peptide per dose, with topical imiquimod. Clones were sequenced by immunoSEQ multiplex PCR, and TCRdb holds only the in-frame ones, with some missing. The sample consists of around 62,000 clones, approximately 90% of them appearing once. Antigens for these TCRs are unknown. This sample comprised PBMCs, obtained from a glioma patient whose treatment included an IDH1 peptide vaccine. These TCRs come from a middle-aged man with glioma.

CDR3 coding DNA: TGTGCCAGCAGCTTGAGGGCAGGTTTTAATGAAAAACTGTTTTTT. Its protein product is CASSLRAGFNEKLFF. The chain uses TRBV5-8 and TRBJ1-4; no clear D. Deletions cut 1 base from V and 4 bases from J, with 11 bases between. This CDR3 has 15 amino acids. Germline loops: CDR1 SGHTS, CDR2 YDEGEE.

This clone has a handful of counts. J is TRBJ1-1 and V is TRBV19; 9 bases match TRBD1. V lost 7 bases and J lost 3; bases outside the gene matches: 9. The CDR3 is 15 amino acids. Germline-derived CDR1 and CDR2 are LNHDA and SQIVND (reference sequence). DNA of the CDR3: TGTGCCAGTATGTACACAGGGGGCAAGGACACTGAAGCTTTCTTT. Encoded protein: CASMYTGGKDTEAFF.

The chain combines TRBV18 with TRBJ2-7; 8 positions match TRBD2. The CDR3 has 14 residues. Germline V gives CDR1 KGHSH, CDR2 LQKENI. V lost 3 bases, J lost 4 bases, and 5 bases stayed unmatched. The CDR3 loop reads CASSPSGGRYEQYV. The CDR3 nucleotides read TGTGCCAGCTCACCCTCGGGGGGGAGGTACGAGCAGTACGTC.

The V gene is TRBV10-3, the J gene TRBJ2-2; tentatively, D is TRBD2 (9 bases). The CDR3 length is 17 residues. Trimming removed 4 bases at V and 4 bases at J, with 19 bases between. CDR1 ENHRY and CDR2 SYGVKD come from the germline V gene. The CDR3 coding sequence is TGTGCCATCAGTGCATCAGGGGGCGGGAGGGGCACCGGGGAGCTGTTTTTT. This gives the protein CAISASGGGRGTGELFF.

This chain links TRBV9 with TRBJ2-5; TRBD1 matches 7 bases. The tail of the sequence fits TRBJ2-7 better, so the J call may be wrong. The CDR3 totals 14 residues. CDR1 is SGDLS and CDR2 is YYNGEE in the germline V gene. The CDR3 nucleotides are TGTGCCAGCAGCCCCAGACAGGGAGTGTACGAGCAGTACTTC. This gives the protein CASSPRQGVYEQYF.

This rearrangement joins TRBV7-3 to TRBJ1-1; D remains unclear. The CDR3 is made up of 13 amino acids. Deletions cut 5 bases from V and 4 bases from J, with 11 bases between. Looked up from germline, CDR1 is SGHTA and CDR2 is FQGTGA. In DNA form, the CDR3 reads TGTGCCAGCAGCATGTCTCGGCTCACTGAAGCTTTCTTT. Translated, it gives CASSMSRLTEAFF.